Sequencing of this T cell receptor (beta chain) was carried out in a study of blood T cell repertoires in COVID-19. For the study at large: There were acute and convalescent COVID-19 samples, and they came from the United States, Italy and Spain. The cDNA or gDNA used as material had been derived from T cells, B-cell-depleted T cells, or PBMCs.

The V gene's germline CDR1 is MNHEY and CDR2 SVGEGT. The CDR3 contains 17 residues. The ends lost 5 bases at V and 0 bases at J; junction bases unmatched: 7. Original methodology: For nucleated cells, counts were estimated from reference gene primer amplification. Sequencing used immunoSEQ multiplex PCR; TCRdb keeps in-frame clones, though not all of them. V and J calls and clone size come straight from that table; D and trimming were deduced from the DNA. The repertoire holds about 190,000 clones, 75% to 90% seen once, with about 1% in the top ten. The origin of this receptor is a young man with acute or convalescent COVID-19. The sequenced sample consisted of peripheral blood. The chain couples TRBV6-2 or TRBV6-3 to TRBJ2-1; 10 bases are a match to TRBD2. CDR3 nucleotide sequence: TGTGCCAGCAGTAGCCTAGCGGGAGCCTCCTCCTACAATGAGCAGTTCTTC. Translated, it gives CASSSLAGASSYNEQFF.